The T cell receptor beta chain described here comes from a study of T-cell reconstitution after alpha-beta-depleted transplantation in children. Unique molecular identifiers were incorporated when the TCRbeta library was constructed. TCRdb reprocessed the PCR reads with MiXCR, giving one entry per CDR3 protein. The sample holds approximately 230,000 distinct CDR3 sequences; approximately 24% are singletons and the top ten take under 5.5%. The TCR was taken from a female patient between 2 and 15 years old who had a stem cell transplant for congenital amegakaryocytic thrombocytopenia, so the T cells may come from the graft donor. The sample was PBMCs, mostly from graft donor cells, taken 360 days after TCRalphabeta/CD19-depleted stem cell transplant.

CDR3 nucleotides: TGTGCCAGCAATAGAGGGGGCCACGAGCAGTACTTC. Protein sequence: CASNRGGHEQYF. The chain is built from TRBV6-5 and TRBJ2-7; 7 nucleotides line up with TRBD1. Losses at the gene ends were 7 bases for V and 5 bases for J; bases not matched to a gene: 5. CDR1 and CDR2 from the germline V gene are MNHEY and SVGAGI. The CDR3 is 12 amino acids.